The 30 T cell receptor beta chains presented below share a single source sample, sequenced in a study of blood T cell repertoires in COVID-19. Sequencing used immunoSEQ multiplex PCR; TCRdb keeps in-frame clones, though not all of them. The data show roughly 150,000 clones, roughly 80% seen once. The sequencing input was peripheral blood. The receptors derive from a man in his 70s with active or convalescent COVID-19.

V is TRBV2 and J is TRBJ1-5; TRBD1 might be the D (5 bases). Trimming stripped 2 bases from V and 5 bases from J, with 10 bases between. Germline-derived CDR1 and CDR2 are SNHLY and FYNNEI. The CDR3 runs 14 residues. CDR3 DNA sequence: TGTGCCAGCAGTGAAAGCCAGGGTTATCAGCCCCAGCATTTT. This codes for CASSESQGYQPQHF.

CDR3 DNA sequence: TGTGCCAGCAACCGGGACAGGGGTGACAATGAGCAGTTCTTC. It encodes CASNRDRGDNEQFF. The rearrangement joins TRBV7-9 to TRBJ2-1; 10 nucleotides align to TRBD1. J was trimmed by 5 bases and V by 7 bases; bases with no gene match: 5. This CDR3 has 14 residues. Germline CDR1 is SEHNR and CDR2 is FQNEAQ (reference sequence).

This chain connects TRBV5-8 to TRBJ1-4, with TRBD1 matching over 7 bases. CDR1 SGHTS and CDR2 YDEGEE come from the germline V gene. Germline trimming cut 4 bases from V and 3 bases from J; bases unmatched to any gene: 6. This CDR3 region has 15 residues. This CDR3 is CASSVRQGANEKLFF. The CDR3 region has the DNA TGTGCCAGCAGCGTCCGACAGGGAGCTAATGAAAAACTGTTTTTT.

V is TRBV5-1 and J is TRBJ2-1; a weak D match, TRBD2 (6 bases). The CDR3 runs 15 residues. The V gene lost 6 bases and the J gene lost 2 bases, with 15 bases spanning the gap. Germline assignment: CDR1 SGHRS and CDR2 YFSETQ. The chain's CDR3 is CASTRRDGAYNEQFF. The DNA for the CDR3 is TGCGCCAGCACCAGGAGGGACGGAGCCTACAATGAGCAGTTCTTC.

This clone has only one observation. The chain has TRBV7-8 and TRBJ1-3; 7 positions match TRBD1. The junction had 8 bases not matched to a gene; V was cut back by 5 bases and J by 1 base. Germline CDR1 SGHVS, CDR2 FQNEAQ. This CDR3 contains 16 residues. CDR3 sequence: CASSLLDRKSGNTIYF. The CDR3 nucleotides are TGTGCCAGCAGCCTATTGGACAGGAAATCTGGAAACACCATATATTTT.

J is TRBJ1-4 and V is TRBV29-1, with D unclear. Trimming removed 7 bases from V and 0 bases from J, with 12 bases in between. This CDR3 contains 14 residues. Germline V CDR1 and CDR2: SQVTM, ANQGSEA. CDR3 DNA: TGCAGCGCCCTCGAAACTGCAACTAATGAAAAACTGTTTTTT. It codes for CSALETATNEKLFF.

The chain uses TRBV18 and TRBJ1-1; weak D call: TRBD1 (6 bases). V was shortened by 4 bases and J by 4 bases, with 13 bases between the two germline ends. CDR1 and CDR2 from the germline V gene are KGHSH and LQKENI. The CDR3 is made up of 14 amino acids. In DNA form, the CDR3 reads TGTGCCAGCTCACTTCAGGGGTTGGGCACTGAAGCTTTCTTT. As protein: CASSLQGLGTEAFF.

The rearrangement links TRBV5-1 to TRBJ2-2; D uncertain. The CDR3 is made up of 13 amino acids. V was shortened by 1 base and J by 3 bases, with 4 bases between the two germline ends. Germline CDR1 is SGHRS and CDR2 is YFSETQ. Written as DNA, the CDR3 is TGCGCCAGCAGCTTGCGGGACACCGGGGAGCTGTTTTTT. Protein sequence: CASSLRDTGELFF.

This chain's CDR3 is CASILDRNQPQHF. The CDR3 DNA sequence: TGTGCCAGCATCCTAGACCGAAATCAGCCCCAGCATTTT. V and J are TRBV6-5 and TRBJ1-5; D unresolved. The CDR3 is 13 residues long. Germline V CDR1 and CDR2: MNHEY, SVGAGI. Between the trimmed V and J ends, which lost 7 bases and 4 bases, there was a span of 11 bases.

This chain links TRBV28 with TRBJ2-3; the match to TRBD1 covers 8 bases. The germline V gene has CDR1 MDHEN and CDR2 SYDVKM. Unmatched junction bases numbered 8, after V lost 2 bases and J lost 1 base. The CDR3 consists of 17 residues. Written as DNA, the CDR3 is TGTGCCAGCAGTTTACTTCAGGGGGCGTGGGGCACAGATACGCAGTATTTT. Translation gives CASSLLQGAWGTDTQYF.

This rearrangement joins TRBV10-2 to TRBJ2-7; tentative D call: TRBD2 (7 bases). This CDR3 region has 14 residues. Germline-derived CDR1 and CDR2 are WSHSY and SAAADI. Between the trimmed V and J ends, which lost 2 bases and 4 bases, there was a span of 12 bases. The CDR3: CASSEGRGPYEQYF. The CDR3 nucleotides read TGCGCCAGCAGTGAGGGGCGGGGGCCTTACGAGCAGTACTTC.

The rearrangement links TRBV7-6 to TRBJ2-3, with TRBD1 as a possible D gene (6 bases). Germline V gene sequence: CDR1 SGHVS, CDR2 FNYEAQ. The CDR3 totals 17 residues. Trimming took 3 bases from V and 0 from J, leaving 16 bases between them. The CDR3 sequence is CASSLRDTIASTDTQYF. The CDR3, as DNA: TGTGCCAGCAGCTTGAGGGACACCATTGCTAGCACAGATACGCAGTATTTT.

J is TRBJ2-7 and V is TRBV18; 8 bases match TRBD1. In germline, CDR1 is KGHSH, CDR2 LQKENI. With V trimmed by 1 base and J by 0 bases, 5 bases remained unmatched. This CDR3 comprises 16 residues. CDR3 in DNA: TGTGCCAGCTCACCACTTGGACAGGGAGGCTCCTACGAGCAGTACTTC. Amino acids: CASSPLGQGGSYEQYF.

The chain recombines TRBV28 with TRBJ1-2, with a possible D match to TRBD1 (5 bases). The germline V and J ends were trimmed by 5 bases and 4 bases, with 14 bases remaining between them. Germline-derived CDR1 and CDR2 are MDHEN and SYDVKM. CDR3 length: 14 amino acids. The CDR3 reads CASSPGSSSYGYTF. The CDR3 DNA is TGTGCCAGCAGTCCAGGGTCCAGCTCCTATGGCTACACCTTC.

The chain joins TRBV5-1 to TRBJ1-6; 7 bases align to TRBD1. Unmatched junction bases numbered 7, after V lost 4 bases and J lost 9 bases. This CDR3 region has 14 residues. CDR1 is SGHRS and CDR2 is YFSETQ in the germline V gene. The CDR3 loop reads CASSPGDRTSPLHF. The CDR3 nucleotides are TGCGCCAGCAGCCCCGGGGACAGAACTTCACCCCTCCACTTT.

This clone has just one count. The sample holds other DNA sequences that translate to the same CDR3. This chain uses TRBV2 with TRBJ2-7; D might be TRBD1 (6 bases). The CDR3 is 12 residues long. Germline CDR1 and CDR2: SNHLY and FYNNEI. V shed 6 bases and J shed 2 bases, with 8 bases lying between them. The CDR3 protein is CASRTGAYEQYF. The DNA of the CDR3 is TGTGCCAGCAGGACAGGAGCCTACGAGCAGTACTTC.

This clone was detected only once. The chain joins TRBV27 to TRBJ1-2; tentative D call: TRBD1 (6 bases). The CDR3 is 14 amino acids. Trimming left V 5 bases short and J 3 bases short, with 13 bases between. The V gene's germline CDR1 is MNHEY and CDR2 SMNVEV (reference sequence). The CDR3 DNA reads as TGTGCCAGCAGTCCAACAGGGATTTACTATGGCTACACCTTC. Protein sequence: CASSPTGIYYGYTF.

The rearrangement joins TRBV6-6 to TRBJ1-3; no clear D. There are 14 residues in the CDR3. Germline assignment: CDR1 MNHNY and CDR2 SVGAGI (reference sequence). Trimming pared 7 bases from V and 0 bases from J, leaving 10 bases between. In DNA form, the CDR3 reads TGTGCCAGCACCACCGGTAGCTCTGGAAACACCATATATTTT. Its translation: CASTTGSSGNTIYF.

Concerning this clone itself: Other DNA sequences of this sample code for an identical CDR3. The chain uses TRBV7-2 and TRBJ2-5, with D possibly TRBD2 on 6 matching bases. The germline V and J ends were trimmed by 0 bases and 4 bases, with 9 bases remaining between them. This CDR3 has 14 amino acids. Per the germline V gene, CDR1 is SGHTA and CDR2 is FQGNSA. CDR3 residues: CASSLAGAGETQYF. The DNA of the CDR3 is TGTGCCAGCAGCTTAGCGGGAGCGGGAGAGACCCAGTACTTC.

J is TRBJ2-2 and V is TRBV19; D possibly corresponds to TRBD2 (6 bases). The germline V gene has CDR1 LNHDA and CDR2 SQIVND (reference sequence). CDR3 length equals 14 residues. V lost 5 bases to trimming and J lost 1 base, with 8 bases between them. CDR3 amino acids: CASSWDLNTGELFF. CDR3 in DNA: TGTGCCAGTAGTTGGGACTTGAACACCGGGGAGCTGTTTTTT.

CDR3 nucleotide sequence: TGTGCCAGCAGTTCCGGACAGTTGAACACTGAAGCTTTCTTT. It translates to CASSSGQLNTEAFF. V is TRBV2 and J is TRBJ1-1; a possible D gene is TRBD1 (6 bases). Per the germline V gene, CDR1 is SNHLY and CDR2 is FYNNEI. The CDR3 is made up of 14 amino acids. The germline V and J ends were trimmed by 5 bases and 0 bases, with 10 bases remaining between them.

This sequence joins TRBV11-3 and TRBJ2-1, with a weak D call TRBD2 (6 bases). The CDR3 spans 14 residues. V was cut by 4 bases and J by 7 bases, with 14 bases left in between. Germline lookup yields CDR1 SGHNT and CDR2 YENEEA. The CDR3 nucleotides read TGTGCCAGCAGCTCTCGACTAGGTCGGAATGAGCAGTTCTTC. It yields the protein CASSSRLGRNEQFF.

V gene TRBV2 combines with J gene TRBJ2-4; perhaps TRBD2 as D (5 bases). The CDR3 loop spans 15 amino acids. Trimming left V 0 bases short and J 6 bases short, with 12 bases between. Germline V gene sequence: CDR1 SNHLY, CDR2 FYNNEI. The CDR3 loop reads CASSEARGVRNIQYF. Here the CDR3 DNA reads TGTGCCAGCAGTGAAGCCCGGGGTGTGCGAAACATTCAGTACTTC.

The rearrangement uses TRBV3-1 (or the pseudogene TRBV3-2) and TRBJ2-7, with 10 bases identical to TRBD1. CDR3 size: 15 residues. CDR1 and CDR2 from the germline V gene are LGHDT and YNNKEL (reference sequence). The trim removed 4 bases at V and 0 bases at J, leaving 3 bases unmatched. CDR3 region: CASSPRTGGSYEQYF. The CDR3 DNA sequence: TGTGCCAGCAGCCCCCGGACAGGGGGCTCCTACGAGCAGTACTTC.

The rearrangement joins TRBV7-6 to TRBJ1-1; D is uncertain. CDR1 and CDR2 (germline): SGHVS, FNYEAQ. This CDR3 has 13 residues. Trimming removed 5 bases at V and 5 bases at J, with 12 bases between. The CDR3 bases are TGTGCCAGCAGCCTACGTTTGCTGACTGAAGCTTTCTTT. This translates into CASSLRLLTEAFF.

The chain recombines TRBV18 with TRBJ2-7, with 9 bases fitting TRBD2. Germline assignment: CDR1 KGHSH and CDR2 LQKENI. The CDR3 consists of 15 residues. The J segment lost 2 bases and the V segment lost 2 bases, leaving 4 bases of the junction unmatched. Here the CDR3 DNA reads TGTGCCAGCTCACCAGGAGCGGGAGGAGCCTACGAGCAGTACTTC. Protein product: CASSPGAGGAYEQYF.

This clone was seen a few times. The CDR3 loop reads CASSPTSGREETQYF. The CDR3 DNA follows: TGTGCCAGCAGTCCGACTAGCGGGAGGGAAGAGACCCAGTACTTC. The chain carries TRBV27 and TRBJ2-5; 14 nucleotides line up with TRBD2. Trimming at V came to 5 bases and at J to 3 bases, leaving 2 bases not matched to a gene. CDR3 size: 15 residues. CDR1 and CDR2 (germline): MNHEY, SMNVEV (reference sequence).

This clone was detected a few times. This chain uses TRBV29-1 with TRBJ2-1, with 13 nucleotides matching TRBD2. Germline values: CDR1 SQVTM, CDR2 ANQGSEA. The V and J ends lost 7 bases and 7 bases, in that order; junction bases with no gene match: 13. This CDR3 contains 16 residues. The CDR3 sequence is CSADSRTSGSRNEQFF. The CDR3 DNA sequence: TGCAGCGCCGATTCCCGGACTAGCGGGAGCCGTAATGAGCAGTTCTTC.

V gene TRBV2 combines with J gene TRBJ2-7; tentatively, D is TRBD2 (6 bases). The length of the CDR3 is 15 residues. V was pared by 4 bases and J by 0 bases, with 13 bases between. The germline V gene has CDR1 SNHLY and CDR2 FYNNEI. For the CDR3, the DNA is TGTGCCAGCAGTGTGGGGGGAATGGGCTCCTACGAGCAGTACTTC. Its protein is CASSVGGMGSYEQYF.

The rearrangement links TRBV7-9 to TRBJ1-1; D gene ambiguous. From germline, CDR1 is SEHNR and CDR2 FQNEAQ (reference sequence). V dropped 10 bases and J dropped 2 bases, with 11 bases sitting between them. The length of the CDR3 is 12 residues. As DNA, the CDR3 is TGTGCCACAGGCCCGTCCAACACTGAAGCTTTCTTT. Encoded protein: CATGPSNTEAFF.